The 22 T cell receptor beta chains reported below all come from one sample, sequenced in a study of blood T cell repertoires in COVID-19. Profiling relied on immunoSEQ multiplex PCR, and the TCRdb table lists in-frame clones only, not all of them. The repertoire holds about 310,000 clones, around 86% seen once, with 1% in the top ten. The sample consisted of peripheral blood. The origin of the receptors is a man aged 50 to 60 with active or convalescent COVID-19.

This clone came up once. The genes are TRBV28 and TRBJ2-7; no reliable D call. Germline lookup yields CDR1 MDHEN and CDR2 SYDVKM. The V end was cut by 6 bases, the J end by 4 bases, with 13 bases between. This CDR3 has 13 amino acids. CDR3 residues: CASRSIEAYEQYF. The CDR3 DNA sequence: TGTGCCAGCAGAAGCATAGAAGCATACGAGCAGTACTTC.

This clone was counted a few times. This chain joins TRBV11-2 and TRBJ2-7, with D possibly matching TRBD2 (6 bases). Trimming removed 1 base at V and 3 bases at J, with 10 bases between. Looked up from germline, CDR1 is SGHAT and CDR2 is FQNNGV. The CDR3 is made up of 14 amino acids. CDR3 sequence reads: CASSLGREIYEQYF. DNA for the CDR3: TGTGCCAGCAGCTTAGGGCGGGAAATCTACGAGCAGTACTTC.

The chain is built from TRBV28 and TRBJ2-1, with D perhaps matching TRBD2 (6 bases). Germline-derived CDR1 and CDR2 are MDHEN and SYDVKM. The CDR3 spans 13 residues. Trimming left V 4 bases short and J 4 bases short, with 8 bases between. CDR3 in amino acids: CASSSGGYNEQFF. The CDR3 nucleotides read TGTGCCAGCAGTTCCGGGGGTTACAATGAGCAGTTCTTC.

The CDR3 DNA reads TGTGCCAGCAGTGAACGTCGGGACTACAATGAGCAGTTCTTC. Its translation is CASSERRDYNEQFF. This chain joins TRBV2 and TRBJ2-1, with D possibly TRBD2 on 5 matching bases. CDR3 length: 14 residues. Trimming removed 2 bases at V and 3 bases at J, with 8 bases between. Per germline, CDR1 SNHLY and CDR2 FYNNEI.

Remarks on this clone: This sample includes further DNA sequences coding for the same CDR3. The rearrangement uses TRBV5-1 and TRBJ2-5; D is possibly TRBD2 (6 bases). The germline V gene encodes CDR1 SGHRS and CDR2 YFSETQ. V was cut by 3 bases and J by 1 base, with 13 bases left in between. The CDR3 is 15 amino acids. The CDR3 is CASSSGLSGQETQYF. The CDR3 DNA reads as TGCGCCAGCAGCTCGGGACTCTCGGGCCAAGAGACCCAGTACTTC.

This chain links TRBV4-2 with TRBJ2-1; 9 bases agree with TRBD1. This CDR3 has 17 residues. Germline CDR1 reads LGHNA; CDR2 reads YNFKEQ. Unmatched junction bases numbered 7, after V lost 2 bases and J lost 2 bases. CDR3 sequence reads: CASSQPTGGGPYNEQFF. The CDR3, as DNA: TGTGCCAGCAGCCAACCCACAGGGGGCGGGCCCTACAATGAGCAGTTCTTC.

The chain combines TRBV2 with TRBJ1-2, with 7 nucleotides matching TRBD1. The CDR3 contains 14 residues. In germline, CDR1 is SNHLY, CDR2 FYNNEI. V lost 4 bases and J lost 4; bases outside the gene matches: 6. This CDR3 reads CASSGGGGLYGYTF. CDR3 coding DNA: TGTGCCAGCAGTGGTGGAGGGGGCCTCTATGGCTACACCTTC.

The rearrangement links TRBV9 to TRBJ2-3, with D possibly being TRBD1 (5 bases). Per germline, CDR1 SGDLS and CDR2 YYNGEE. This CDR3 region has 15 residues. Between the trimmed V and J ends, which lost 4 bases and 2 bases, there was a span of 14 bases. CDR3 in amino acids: CASSPPTAYTDTQYF. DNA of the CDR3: TGTGCCAGCAGCCCTCCGACAGCCTACACAGATACGCAGTATTTT. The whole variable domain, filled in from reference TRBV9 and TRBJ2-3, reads DSGVTQTPKHLITATGQRVTLRCSPRSGDLSVYWYQQSLDQGLQFLIQYYNGEERAKGNILERFSAQQFPDLHSELNLSSLELGDSALYFCASSPPTAYTDTQYFGPGTRLTVL.

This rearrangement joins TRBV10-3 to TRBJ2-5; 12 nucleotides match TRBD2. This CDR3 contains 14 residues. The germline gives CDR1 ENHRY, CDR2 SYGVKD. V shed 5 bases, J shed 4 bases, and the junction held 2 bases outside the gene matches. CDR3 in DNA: TGTGCCATCAGTCCTAGCGGGGGGGGAGAGACCCAGTACTTC. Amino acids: CAISPSGGGETQYF.

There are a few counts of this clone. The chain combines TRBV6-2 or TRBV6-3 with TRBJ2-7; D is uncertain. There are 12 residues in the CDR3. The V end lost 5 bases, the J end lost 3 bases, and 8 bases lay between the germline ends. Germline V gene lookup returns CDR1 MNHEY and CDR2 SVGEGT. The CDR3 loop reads CASSKPGYEQYF. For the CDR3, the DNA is TGTGCCAGCAGTAAACCGGGCTACGAGCAGTACTTC.

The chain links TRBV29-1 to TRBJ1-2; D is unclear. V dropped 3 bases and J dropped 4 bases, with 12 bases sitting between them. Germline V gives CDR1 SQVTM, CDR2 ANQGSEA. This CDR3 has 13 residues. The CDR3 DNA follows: TGCAGCGTTGACGGTGATCATCGCTATGGCTACACCTTC. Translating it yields CSVDGDHRYGYTF.

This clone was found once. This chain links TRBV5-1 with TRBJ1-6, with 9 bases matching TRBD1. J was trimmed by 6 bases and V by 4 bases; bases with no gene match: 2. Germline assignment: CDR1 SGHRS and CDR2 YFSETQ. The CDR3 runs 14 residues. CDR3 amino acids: CASSRDRANSPLHF. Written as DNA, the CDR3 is TGCGCCAGCAGCAGGGACAGGGCTAATTCACCCCTCCACTTT.

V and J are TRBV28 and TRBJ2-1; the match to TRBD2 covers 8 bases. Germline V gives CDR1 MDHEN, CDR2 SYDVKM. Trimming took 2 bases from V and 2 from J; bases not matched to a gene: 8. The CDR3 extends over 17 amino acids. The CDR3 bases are TGTGCCAGCAGTTTAGTAAGCGGGAGTATAACCTACAATGAGCAGTTCTTC. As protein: CASSLVSGSITYNEQFF.

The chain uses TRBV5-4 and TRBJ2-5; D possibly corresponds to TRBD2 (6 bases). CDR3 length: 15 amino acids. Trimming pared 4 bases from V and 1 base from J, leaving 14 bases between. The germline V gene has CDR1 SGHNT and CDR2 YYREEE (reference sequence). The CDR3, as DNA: TGTGCCAGCAGCGCGGGGACCGCAGCCCAAGAGACCCAGTACTTC. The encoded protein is CASSAGTAAQETQYF.

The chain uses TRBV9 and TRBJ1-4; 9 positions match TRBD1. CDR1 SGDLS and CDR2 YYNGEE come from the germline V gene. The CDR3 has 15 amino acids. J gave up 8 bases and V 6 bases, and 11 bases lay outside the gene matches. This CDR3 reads CASTRGGQGGEKLFF. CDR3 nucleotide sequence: TGTGCCAGCACACGAGGGGGACAGGGCGGGGAAAAACTGTTTTTT.

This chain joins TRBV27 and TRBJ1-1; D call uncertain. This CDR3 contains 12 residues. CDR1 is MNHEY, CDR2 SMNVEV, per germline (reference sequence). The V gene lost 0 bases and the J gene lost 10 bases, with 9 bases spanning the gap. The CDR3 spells CASSLSREGAFF. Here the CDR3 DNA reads TGTGCCAGCAGTTTATCGAGGGAGGGAGCTTTCTTT.

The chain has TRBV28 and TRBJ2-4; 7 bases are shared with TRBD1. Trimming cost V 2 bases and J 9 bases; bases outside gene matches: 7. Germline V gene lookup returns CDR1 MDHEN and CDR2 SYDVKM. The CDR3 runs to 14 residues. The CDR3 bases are TGTGCCAGCAGTTTAGAGGGGGCGGGTGGCATTCAGTACTTC. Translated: CASSLEGAGGIQYF.

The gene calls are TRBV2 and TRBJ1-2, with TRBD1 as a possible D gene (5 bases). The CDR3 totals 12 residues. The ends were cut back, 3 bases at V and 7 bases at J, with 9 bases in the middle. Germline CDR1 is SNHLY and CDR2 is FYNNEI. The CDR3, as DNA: TGTGCCAGCAGTGAGGGAGGGGTTGGCTACACCTTC. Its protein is CASSEGGVGYTF.

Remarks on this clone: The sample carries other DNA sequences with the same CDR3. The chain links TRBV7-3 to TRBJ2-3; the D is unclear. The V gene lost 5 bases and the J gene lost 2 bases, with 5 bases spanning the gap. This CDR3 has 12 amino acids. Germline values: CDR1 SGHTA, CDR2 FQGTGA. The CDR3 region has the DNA TGTGCCAGCAGCCCGTCCACAGATACGCAGTATTTT. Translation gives CASSPSTDTQYF.

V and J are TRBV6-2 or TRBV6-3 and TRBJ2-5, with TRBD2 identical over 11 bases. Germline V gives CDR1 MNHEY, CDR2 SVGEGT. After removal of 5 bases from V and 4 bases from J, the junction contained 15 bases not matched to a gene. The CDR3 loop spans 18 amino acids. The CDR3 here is CASSPPDSGLAGGETQYF. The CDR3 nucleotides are TGTGCCAGCAGTCCCCCGGATAGTGGTCTAGCGGGGGGAGAGACCCAGTACTTC.

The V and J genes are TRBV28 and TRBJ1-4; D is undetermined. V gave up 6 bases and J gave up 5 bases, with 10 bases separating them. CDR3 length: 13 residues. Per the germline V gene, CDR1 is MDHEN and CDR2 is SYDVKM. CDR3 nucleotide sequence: TGTGCCAGCAGAAATTTCTTAAATGAAAAACTGTTTTTT. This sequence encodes CASRNFLNEKLFF.

In DNA, the CDR3 is TGTGCCAGCAGCTTAGAAGCAGGGAGGGAAAAACTGTTTTTT. It translates to CASSLEAGREKLFF. The rearrangement links TRBV7-9 to TRBJ1-4; D might be TRBD1 (5 bases). Between the trimmed V and J ends, which lost 1 base and 8 bases, there was a span of 11 bases. CDR1 and CDR2 from the germline V gene are SEHNR and FQNEAQ (reference sequence). The CDR3 loop spans 14 amino acids.